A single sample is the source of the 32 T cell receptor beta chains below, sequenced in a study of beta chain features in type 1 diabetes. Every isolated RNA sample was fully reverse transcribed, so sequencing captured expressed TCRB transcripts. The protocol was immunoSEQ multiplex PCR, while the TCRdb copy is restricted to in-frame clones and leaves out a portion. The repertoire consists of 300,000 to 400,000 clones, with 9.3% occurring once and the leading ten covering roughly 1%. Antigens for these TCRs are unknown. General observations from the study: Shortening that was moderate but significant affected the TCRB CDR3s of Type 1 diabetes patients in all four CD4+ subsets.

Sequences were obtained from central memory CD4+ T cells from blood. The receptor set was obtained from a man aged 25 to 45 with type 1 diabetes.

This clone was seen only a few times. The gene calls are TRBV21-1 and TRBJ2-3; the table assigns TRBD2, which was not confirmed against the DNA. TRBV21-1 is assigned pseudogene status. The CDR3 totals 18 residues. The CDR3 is CASSKPSRGGRGTDTQYF. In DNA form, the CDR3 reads TGTGCCAGCAGCAAACCCTCGCGGGGGGGCCGGGGCACAGATACGCAGTATTTT.

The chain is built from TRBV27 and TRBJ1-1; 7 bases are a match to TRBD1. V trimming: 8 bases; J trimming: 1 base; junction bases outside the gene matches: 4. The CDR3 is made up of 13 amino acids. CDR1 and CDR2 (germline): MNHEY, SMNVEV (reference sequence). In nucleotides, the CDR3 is TGTGCCAGCCGATCAGGGGGGAACACTGAAGCTTTCTTT. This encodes CASRSGGNTEAFF.

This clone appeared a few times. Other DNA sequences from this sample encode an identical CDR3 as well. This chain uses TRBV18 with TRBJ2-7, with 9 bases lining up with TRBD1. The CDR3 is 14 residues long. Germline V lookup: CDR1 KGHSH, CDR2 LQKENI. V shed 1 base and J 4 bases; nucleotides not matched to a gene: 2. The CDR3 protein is CASSPRQGVYEQYF. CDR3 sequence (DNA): TGTGCCAGCTCACCACGACAGGGGGTGTACGAGCAGTACTTC.

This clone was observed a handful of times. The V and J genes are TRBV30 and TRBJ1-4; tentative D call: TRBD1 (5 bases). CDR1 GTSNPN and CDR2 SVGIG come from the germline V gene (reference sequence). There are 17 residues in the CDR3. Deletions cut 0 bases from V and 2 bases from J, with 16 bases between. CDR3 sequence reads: CAWSVWGRSRTNEKLFF. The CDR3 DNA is TGTGCCTGGAGTGTGTGGGGCCGATCGCGGACTAATGAAAAACTGTTTTTT.

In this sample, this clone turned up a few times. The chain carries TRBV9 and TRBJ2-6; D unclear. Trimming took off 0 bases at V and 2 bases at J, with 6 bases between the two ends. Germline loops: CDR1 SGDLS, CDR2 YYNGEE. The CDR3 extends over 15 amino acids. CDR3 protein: CASSVGAAGANVLTF. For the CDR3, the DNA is TGTGCCAGCAGCGTAGGAGCCGCTGGGGCCAACGTCCTGACTTTC.

DNA for the CDR3: TGCGCCAGCAGCCCCCCCGGACTAGCGGGGAACAATGAGCAGTTCTTC. This gives the protein CASSPPGLAGNNEQFF. The chain carries TRBV5-1 and TRBJ2-1; TRBD2 matches at 12 bases. Trimming at V came to 4 bases and at J to 5 bases, leaving 7 bases not matched to a gene. Germline loops: CDR1 SGHRS, CDR2 YFSETQ. The CDR3 runs to 16 residues.

The CDR3 loop is CATSILPNGGSNQPQHF. The DNA of the CDR3 is TGTGCCACCTCGATACTCCCGAACGGGGGGAGCAATCAGCCCCAGCATTTT. The rearrangement joins TRBV19 to TRBJ1-5; TRBD1 is a possible D gene (5 bases). The V end lost 10 bases, the J end lost 1 base, and 23 bases lay between the germline ends. The germline V gene has CDR1 LNHDA and CDR2 SQIVND (reference sequence). The CDR3 is made up of 17 amino acids.

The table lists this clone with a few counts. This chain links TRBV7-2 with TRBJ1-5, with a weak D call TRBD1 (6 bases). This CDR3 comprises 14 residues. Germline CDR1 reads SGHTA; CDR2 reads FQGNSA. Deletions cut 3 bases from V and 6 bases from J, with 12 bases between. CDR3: CASSLNRETQPQHF. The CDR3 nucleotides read TGTGCCAGCAGCTTGAACAGGGAAACTCAGCCCCAGCATTTT. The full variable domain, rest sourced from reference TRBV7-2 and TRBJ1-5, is GAGVSQSPSNKVTEKGKDVELRCDPISGHTALYWYRQSLGQGLEFLIYFQGNSAPDKSGLPSDRFSAERTGGSVSTLTIQRTQQEDSAVYLCASSLNRETQPQHFGDGTRLSIL.

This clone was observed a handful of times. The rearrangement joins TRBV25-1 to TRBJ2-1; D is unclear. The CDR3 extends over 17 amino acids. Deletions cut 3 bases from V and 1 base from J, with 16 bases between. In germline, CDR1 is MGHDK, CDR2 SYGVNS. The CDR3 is CASSDSTGTWSYNEQFF. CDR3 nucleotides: TGTGCCAGCAGTGATTCTACGGGCACGTGGTCCTACAATGAGCAGTTCTTC.

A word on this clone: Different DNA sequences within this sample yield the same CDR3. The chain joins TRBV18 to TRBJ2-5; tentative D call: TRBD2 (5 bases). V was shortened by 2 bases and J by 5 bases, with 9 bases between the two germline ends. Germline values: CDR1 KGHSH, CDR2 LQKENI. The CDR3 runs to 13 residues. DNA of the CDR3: TGTGCCAGCTCACCAGGAGGTGGGGAGACCCAGTACTTC. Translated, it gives CASSPGGGETQYF. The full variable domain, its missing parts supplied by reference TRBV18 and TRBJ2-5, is NAGVMQNPRHLVRRRGQEARLRCSPMKGHSHVYWYRQLPEEGLKFMVYLQKENIIDESGMPKERFSAEFPKEGPSILRIQQVVRGDSAAYFCASSPGGGETQYFGPGTRLLVL.

The CDR3 DNA reads as TGTGCCAGCAACCGACAGAGCACTGAAGCTTTCTTT. This sequence encodes CASNRQSTEAFF. This sequence joins TRBV6-6 and TRBJ1-1, with D possibly being TRBD1 (5 bases). This CDR3 comprises 12 residues. Germline CDR1 and CDR2: MNHNY and SVGAGI (reference sequence). V lost 7 bases, J lost 4 bases, and 10 bases lay in between.

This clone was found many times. CDR3 loop: CASSDRGSSEQFF. The CDR3 DNA reads TGTGCCAGCAGTGACAGGGGCTCAAGTGAGCAGTTCTTC. The rearrangement joins TRBV2 to TRBJ2-1; tentatively, D is TRBD1 (6 bases). V was cut by 3 bases and J by 9 bases, with 12 bases left in between. CDR1 and CDR2 from the germline V gene are SNHLY and FYNNEI. The CDR3 has 13 amino acids.

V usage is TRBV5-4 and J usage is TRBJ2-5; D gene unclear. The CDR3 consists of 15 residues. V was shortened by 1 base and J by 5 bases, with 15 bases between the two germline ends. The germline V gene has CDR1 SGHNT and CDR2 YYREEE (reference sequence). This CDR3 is CASSLRTTVGETQYF. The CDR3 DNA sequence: TGTGCCAGCAGCTTGCGGACGACGGTCGGGGAGACCCAGTACTTC.

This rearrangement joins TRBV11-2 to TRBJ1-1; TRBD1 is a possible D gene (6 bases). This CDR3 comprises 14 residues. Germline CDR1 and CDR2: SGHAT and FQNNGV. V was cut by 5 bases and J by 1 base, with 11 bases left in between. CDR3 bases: TGTGCCAGCAGCCGACAGGCCTCGAACACTGAAGCTTTCTTT. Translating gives CASSRQASNTEAFF.

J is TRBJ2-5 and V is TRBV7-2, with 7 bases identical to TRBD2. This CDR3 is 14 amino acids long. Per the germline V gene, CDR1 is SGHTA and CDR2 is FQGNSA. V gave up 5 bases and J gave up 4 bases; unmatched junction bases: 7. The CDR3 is CASSQAGPSETQYF. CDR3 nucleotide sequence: TGTGCCAGCAGCCAAGCGGGGCCATCAGAGACCCAGTACTTC. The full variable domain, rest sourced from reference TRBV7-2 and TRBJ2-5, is GAGVSQSPSNKVTEKGKDVELRCDPISGHTALYWYRQSLGQGLEFLIYFQGNSAPDKSGLPSDRFSAERTGGSVSTLTIQRTQQEDSAVYLCASSQAGPSETQYFGPGTRLLVL.

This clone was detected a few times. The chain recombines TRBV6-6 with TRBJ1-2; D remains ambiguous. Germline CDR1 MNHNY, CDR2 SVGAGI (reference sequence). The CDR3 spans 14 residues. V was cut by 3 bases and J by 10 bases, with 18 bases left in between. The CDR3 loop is CASSYNRQSRIYTF. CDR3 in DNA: TGTGCCAGCAGTTATAATCGGCAAAGTAGGATCTACACCTTC.

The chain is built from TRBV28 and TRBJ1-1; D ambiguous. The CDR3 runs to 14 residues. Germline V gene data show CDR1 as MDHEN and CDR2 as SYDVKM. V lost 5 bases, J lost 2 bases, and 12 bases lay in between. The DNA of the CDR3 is TGTGCCAGCAGTGGTATCTTACCAAACACTGAAGCTTTCTTT. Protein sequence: CASSGILPNTEAFF.

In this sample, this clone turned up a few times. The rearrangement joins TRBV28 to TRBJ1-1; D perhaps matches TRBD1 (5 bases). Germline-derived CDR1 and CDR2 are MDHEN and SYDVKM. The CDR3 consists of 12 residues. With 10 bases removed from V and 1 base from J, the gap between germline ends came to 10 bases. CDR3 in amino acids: CANSGQNTEAFF. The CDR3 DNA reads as TGTGCCAACTCAGGACAGAACACTGAAGCTTTCTTT.

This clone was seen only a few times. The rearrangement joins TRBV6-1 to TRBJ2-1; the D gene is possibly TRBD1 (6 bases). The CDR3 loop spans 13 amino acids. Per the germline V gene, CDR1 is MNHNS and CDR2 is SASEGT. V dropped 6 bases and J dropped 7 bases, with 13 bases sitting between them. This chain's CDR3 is CASRKTGMNEQFF. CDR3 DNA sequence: TGTGCCAGCAGGAAAACAGGGATGAATGAGCAGTTCTTC.

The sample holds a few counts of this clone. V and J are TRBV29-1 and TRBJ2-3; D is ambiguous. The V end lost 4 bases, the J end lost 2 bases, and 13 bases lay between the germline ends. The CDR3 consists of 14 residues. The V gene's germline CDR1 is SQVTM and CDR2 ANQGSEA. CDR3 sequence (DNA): TGCAGCGTTGTTCCGGGTCACACCACAGATACGCAGTATTTT. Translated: CSVVPGHTTDTQYF.

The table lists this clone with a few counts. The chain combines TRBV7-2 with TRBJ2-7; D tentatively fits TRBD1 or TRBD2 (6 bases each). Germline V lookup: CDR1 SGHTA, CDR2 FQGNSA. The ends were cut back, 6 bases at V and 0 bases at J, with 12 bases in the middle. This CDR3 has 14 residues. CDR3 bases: TGTGCCAGCAGTAAGGGGGGCTCCTCCTACGAGCAGTACTTC. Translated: CASSKGGSSYEQYF.

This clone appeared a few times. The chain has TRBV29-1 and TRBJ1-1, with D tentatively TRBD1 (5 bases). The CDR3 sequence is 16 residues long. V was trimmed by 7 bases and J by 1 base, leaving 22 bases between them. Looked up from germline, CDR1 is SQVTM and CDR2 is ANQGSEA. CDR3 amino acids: CSGTGPRDTQNTEAFF. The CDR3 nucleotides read TGCAGCGGTACGGGACCTCGGGATACACAGAACACTGAAGCTTTCTTT.

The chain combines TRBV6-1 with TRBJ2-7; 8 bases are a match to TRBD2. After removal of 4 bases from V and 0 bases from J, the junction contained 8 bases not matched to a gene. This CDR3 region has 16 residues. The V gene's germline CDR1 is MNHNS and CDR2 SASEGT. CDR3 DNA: TGTGCCAGCAGTGCGGGAGGGCAGACCTCCTCCTACGAGCAGTACTTC. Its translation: CASSAGGQTSSYEQYF.

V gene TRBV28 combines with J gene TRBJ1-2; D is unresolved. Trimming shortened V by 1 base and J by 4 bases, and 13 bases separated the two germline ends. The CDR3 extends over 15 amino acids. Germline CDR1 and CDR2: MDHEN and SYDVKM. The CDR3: CASSLSGVNGYGYTF. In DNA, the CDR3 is TGTGCCAGCAGTTTATCCGGGGTTAACGGCTATGGCTACACCTTC.

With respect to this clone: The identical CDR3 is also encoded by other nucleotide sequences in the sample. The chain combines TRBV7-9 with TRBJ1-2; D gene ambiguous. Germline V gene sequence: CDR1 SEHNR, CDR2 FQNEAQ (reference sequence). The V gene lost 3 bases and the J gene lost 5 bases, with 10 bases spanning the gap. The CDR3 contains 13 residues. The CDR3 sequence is CASSLDGPYGYTF. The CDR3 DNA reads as TGTGCCAGCAGCTTGGACGGGCCGTATGGCTACACCTTC.

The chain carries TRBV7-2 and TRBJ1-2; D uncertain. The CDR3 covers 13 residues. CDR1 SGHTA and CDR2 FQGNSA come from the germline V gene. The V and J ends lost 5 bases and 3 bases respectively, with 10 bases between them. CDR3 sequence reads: CASSPRGDYGYTF. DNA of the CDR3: TGTGCCAGCAGCCCACGAGGTGACTATGGCTACACCTTC.

CDR3 amino acids: CASSFGQGMNTEAFF. The CDR3 nucleotides read TGTGCCAGCAGCTTCGGACAGGGGATGAACACTGAAGCTTTCTTT. This chain connects TRBV7-9 to TRBJ1-1; 9 nucleotides match TRBD1. V lost 3 bases to trimming and J lost 0 bases; unmatched junction nucleotides: 2. In germline, CDR1 is SEHNR, CDR2 FQNEAQ (reference sequence). The CDR3 contains 15 residues.

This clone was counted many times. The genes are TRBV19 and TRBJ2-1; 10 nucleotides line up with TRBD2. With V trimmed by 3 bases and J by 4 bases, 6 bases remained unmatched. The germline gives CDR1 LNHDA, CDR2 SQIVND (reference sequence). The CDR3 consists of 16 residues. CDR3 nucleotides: TGTGCCAGTAGTATTTGGAAAGCGGGGGGGTACAATGAGCAGTTCTTC. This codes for CASSIWKAGGYNEQFF. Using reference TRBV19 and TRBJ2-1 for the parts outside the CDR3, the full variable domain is DGGITQSPKYLFRKEGQNVTLSCEQNLNHDAMYWYRQDPGQGLRLIYYSQIVNDFQKGDIAEGYSVSREKKESFPLTVTSAQKNPTAFYLCASSIWKAGGYNEQFFGPGTRLTVL.

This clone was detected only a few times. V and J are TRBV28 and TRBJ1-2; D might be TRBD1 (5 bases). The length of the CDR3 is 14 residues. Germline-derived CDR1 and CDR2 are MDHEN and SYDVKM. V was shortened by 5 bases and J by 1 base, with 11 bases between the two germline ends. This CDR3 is CASSQGTNNYGYTF. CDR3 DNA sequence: TGTGCCAGCAGTCAAGGGACCAATAACTATGGCTACACCTTC.

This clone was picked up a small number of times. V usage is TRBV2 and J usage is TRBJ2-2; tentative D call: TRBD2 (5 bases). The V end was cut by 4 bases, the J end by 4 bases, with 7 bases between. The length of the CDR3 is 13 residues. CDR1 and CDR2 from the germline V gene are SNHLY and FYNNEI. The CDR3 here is CASSAGITGELFF. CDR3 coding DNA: TGTGCCAGCAGTGCCGGGATCACCGGGGAGCTGTTTTTT.

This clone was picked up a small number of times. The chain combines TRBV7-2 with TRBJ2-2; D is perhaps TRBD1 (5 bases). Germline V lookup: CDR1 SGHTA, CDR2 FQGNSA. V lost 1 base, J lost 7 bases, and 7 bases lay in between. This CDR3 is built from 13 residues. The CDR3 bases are TGTGCCAGCAGCTTAGATCAGGGCGGGGAGCTGTTTTTT. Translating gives CASSLDQGGELFF. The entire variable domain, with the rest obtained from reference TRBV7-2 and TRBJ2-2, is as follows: GAGVSQSPSNKVTEKGKDVELRCDPISGHTALYWYRQSLGQGLEFLIYFQGNSAPDKSGLPSDRFSAERTGGSVSTLTIQRTQQEDSAVYLCASSLDQGGELFFGEGSRLTVL.

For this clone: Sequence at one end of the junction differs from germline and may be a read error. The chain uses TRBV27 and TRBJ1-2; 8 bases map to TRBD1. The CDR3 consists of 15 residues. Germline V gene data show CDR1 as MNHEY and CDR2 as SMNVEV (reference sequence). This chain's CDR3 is CVSSLSLTGDSGYTF. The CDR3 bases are TGTGTCAGCAGTTTATCTTTGACAGGGGATAGTGGCTACACCTTC.